Listed here are 21 T cell receptor beta chains from one sample, sequenced in a study of cytomegalovirus exposure and HLA in healthy donors. Primers for the PCR totalled 60 Vbeta and 13 Jbeta. Here immunoSEQ multiplex PCR was the method, and the copy in TCRdb shows in-frame clones only, minus some. The table lists some 110,000 clones, 70% to 85% of them singletons. Sample: PBMCs. These receptors were collected from a man aged 55 to 70 in good health and CMV-seronegative.

CDR3 sequence: CASSLVSTGETQYF. CDR3 coding DNA: TGTGCCAGCAGCCTTGTCTCGACGGGAGAGACCCAGTACTTC. The chain is built from TRBV7-7 and TRBJ2-5; D unclear. The CDR3 loop spans 14 amino acids. Trimming stripped 5 bases from V and 4 bases from J, with 14 bases between. CDR1 and CDR2 from the germline V gene are SSHAT and FNYEAQ (reference sequence).

This chain joins TRBV29-1 and TRBJ2-1, with a weak D call TRBD1 (6 bases). The CDR3 is 11 residues long. CDR1 SQVTM and CDR2 ANQGSEA come from the germline V gene. V was pared by 7 bases and J by 4 bases, with 8 bases between. CDR3 amino acids: CSGTAYNEQFF. The CDR3 DNA reads as TGCAGCGGGACAGCTTACAATGAGCAGTTCTTC.

The chain employs TRBV2 and TRBJ2-6; possible D gene TRBD1, 6 bases. The ends were cut back, 6 bases at V and 0 bases at J, with 9 bases in the middle. Germline CDR1 is SNHLY and CDR2 is FYNNEI. The CDR3 runs to 15 residues. The CDR3, as DNA: TGTGCCAGCAGAACAGGGTCCTCTGGGGCCAACGTCCTGACTTTC. This codes for CASRTGSSGANVLTF. The variable domain in full, completed from reference TRBV2 and TRBJ2-6, reads EPEVTQTPSHQVTQMGQEVILRCVPISNHLYFYWYRQILGQKVEFLVSFYNNEISEKSEIFDDQFSVERPDGSNFTLKIRSTKLEDSAMYFCASRTGSSGANVLTFGAGSRLTVL.

This clone was seen only a few times. The rearrangement links TRBV28 to TRBJ2-7; TRBD1 agrees at 11 bases. Trimming removed 6 bases from V and 9 bases from J; junction bases left unmatched: 13. The CDR3 totals 15 residues. Per germline, CDR1 MDHEN and CDR2 SYDVKM. The CDR3 protein is CASSPLGTGGRGQYV. For the CDR3, the DNA is TGTGCCAGCAGCCCCCTGGGGACAGGGGGACGAGGGCAGTACGTC.

CDR3 DNA: TGTGCCAGCTCTACCAGTAACAGGGGTTCACCCCTCCACTTT. Protein: CASSTSNRGSPLHF. V gene TRBV18 combines with J gene TRBJ1-6; 7 bases match TRBD1. The junction had 8 bases not matched to a gene; V was cut back by 6 bases and J by 9 bases. Looked up from germline, CDR1 is KGHSH and CDR2 is LQKENI. The CDR3 is 14 amino acids. The full variable domain, completed using reference TRBV18 and TRBJ1-6, is NAGVMQNPRHLVRRRGQEARLRCSPMKGHSHVYWYRQLPEEGLKFMVYLQKENIIDESGMPKERFSAEFPKEGPSILRIQQVVRGDSAAYFCASSTSNRGSPLHFGNGTRLTVT.

The chain uses TRBV18 and TRBJ2-5; 7 nucleotides match TRBD2. J was trimmed by 4 bases and V by 0 bases; bases with no gene match: 8. Germline V gene lookup returns CDR1 KGHSH and CDR2 LQKENI. CDR3 size: 16 residues. CDR3 in amino acids: CASSPPAGGKGETQYF. For the CDR3, the DNA is TGTGCCAGCTCACCACCGGCCGGGGGGAAGGGAGAGACCCAGTACTTC.

The chain joins TRBV2 to TRBJ2-7; 12 nucleotides match TRBD2. This CDR3 has 22 residues. The germline CDR1 and CDR2 sequences are SNHLY and FYNNEI. J gave up 0 bases and V 0 bases, and 18 bases lay outside the gene matches. CDR3 coding DNA: TGTGCCAGCAGTGAAGCGGGGGGCTGGGCTAGCGGGGGGGATCTGAGCTCCTACGAGCAGTACGTC. Protein: CASSEAGGWASGGDLSSYEQYV.

The gene calls are TRBV11-2 and TRBJ2-3; the D gene is possibly TRBD1 (5 bases). This CDR3 region has 17 residues. The V and J ends lost 5 bases and 0 bases respectively, with 18 bases between them. From germline, CDR1 is SGHAT and CDR2 FQNNGV. The CDR3 here is CASSHFRVGISTDTQYF. CDR3 DNA: TGTGCCAGCAGCCACTTCAGGGTCGGAATCAGCACAGATACGCAGTATTTT.

The J gene is TRBJ1-1, the V gene TRBV15; D ambiguous. This CDR3 spans 17 amino acids. With 0 bases removed from V and 4 bases from J, the gap between germline ends came to 18 bases. Germline CDR1 is LNHNV and CDR2 is YYDKDF (reference sequence). CDR3 nucleotides: TGTGCCACCAGCAGAGATGTGATGAGGGCGCAGTTCACTGAAGCTTTCTTT. It encodes CATSRDVMRAQFTEAFF.

This chain links TRBV5-1 with TRBJ2-3; TRBD2 aligns across 7 bases. CDR3 length: 13 residues. Germline-derived CDR1 and CDR2 are SGHRS and YFSETQ. V was clipped by 4 bases and J by 6 bases; unmatched bases: 5. CDR3 loop: CASSQIGGDTQYF. CDR3 in DNA: TGCGCCAGCAGCCAGATCGGGGGGGATACGCAGTATTTT.

This clone was seen just once. The chain employs TRBV5-5 and TRBJ1-5; TRBD1 aligns across 8 bases. The V and J ends lost 5 bases and 0 bases, in that order; junction bases with no gene match: 10. There are 17 residues in the CDR3. Looked up from germline, CDR1 is SGHKS and CDR2 is YYEKEE (reference sequence). DNA of the CDR3: TGTGCCAGCAGTTACGGGACAGGCGTTAATAGCAATCAGCCCCAGCATTTT. Amino acid sequence: CASSYGTGVNSNQPQHF. The full variable domain, rest sourced from reference TRBV5-5 and TRBJ1-5, is DAGVTQSPTHLIKTRGQQVTLRCSPISGHKSVSWYQQVLGQGPQFIFQYYEKEERGRGNFPDRFSARQFPNYSSELNVNALLLGDSALYLCASSYGTGVNSNQPQHFGDGTRLSIL.

The rearrangement joins TRBV4-3 to TRBJ2-5, with 7 positions matching TRBD2. J lost 2 bases, V lost 2 bases, and 5 bases had no gene match. The CDR3 spans 15 residues. Germline V gives CDR1 LGHNA, CDR2 YSLEER. Here the CDR3 DNA reads TGCGCCAGCAGCCAATCGGGGCGGGGGCAAGAGACCCAGTACTTC. Amino acids: CASSQSGRGQETQYF.

The CDR3 loop is CASNLDNPTGELFF. The DNA for the CDR3 is TGTGCCAGTAACTTGGACAATCCCACCGGGGAGCTGTTTTTT. The rearrangement uses TRBV19 and TRBJ2-2, with a possible D match to TRBD1 (5 bases). This CDR3 has 14 amino acids. Germline V gives CDR1 LNHDA, CDR2 SQIVND (reference sequence). Trimming pared 7 bases from V and 4 bases from J, leaving 13 bases between.

The chain couples TRBV29-1 to TRBJ2-2; TRBD2 matches 8 bases. In germline, CDR1 is SQVTM, CDR2 ANQGSEA. This CDR3 comprises 14 residues. After removal of 7 bases from V and 1 base from J, the junction contained 5 bases not matched to a gene. CDR3 loop: CSARGLENTGELFF. Here the CDR3 DNA reads TGCAGCGCTAGGGGACTAGAGAACACCGGGGAGCTGTTTTTT.

The V and J genes are TRBV10-3 and TRBJ2-7; 7 positions agree with TRBD2. Germline V gene lookup returns CDR1 ENHRY and CDR2 SYGVKD. V trimming: 7 bases; J trimming: 2 bases; junction bases outside the gene matches: 5. The CDR3 is 13 amino acids. CDR3 amino acids: CAINPGGTYEQYF. The CDR3 nucleotides are TGTGCCATCAACCCGGGGGGAACCTACGAGCAGTACTTC.

This clone was detected a few times. The gene calls are TRBV19 and TRBJ2-2; 7 bases match TRBD2. The CDR3 sequence is 18 residues long. V lost 6 bases to trimming and J lost 6 bases; unmatched junction nucleotides: 19. CDR1 is LNHDA, CDR2 SQIVND, per germline (reference sequence). CDR3 nucleotide sequence: TGTGCCAGTAGCCCAGGACTGATAAGCGGGGTAGGGGCCGGGGAGCTGTTTTTT. It specifies CASSPGLISGVGAGELFF.

For this clone: The junction and the germline gene differ at one end; a read error may be behind it. The V call is TRBV6-4, the J call TRBJ1-1, with a weak D call TRBD1 (5 bases). Germline V gives CDR1 MRHNA, CDR2 SNTAGT. The CDR3 is 13 amino acids. CDR3 sequence: CVSRMTANTEAFF. As DNA, the CDR3 is TGTGTCAGCAGGATGACAGCGAACACTGAAGCTTTCTTT.

This clone showed up just a few times. J is TRBJ1-1 and V is TRBV4-3; possibly TRBD1 for D (6 bases). Germline CDR1 reads LGHNA; CDR2 reads YSLEER. The germline V and J ends were trimmed by 0 bases and 11 bases, with 19 bases remaining between them. The CDR3 has 15 amino acids. The DNA of the CDR3 is TGCGCCAGCAGCCAAGATCTGGGCAGGGGCTTGCGGGCTTTCTTT. Translation gives CASSQDLGRGLRAFF.

The sample holds one count of this clone. The chain combines TRBV7-2 with TRBJ1-1, with no clear D. The CDR3 loop spans 13 amino acids. Germline assignment: CDR1 SGHTA and CDR2 FQGNSA. With 3 bases removed from V and 1 base from J, the gap between germline ends came to 6 bases. The CDR3: CASSFPGNTEAFF. DNA of the CDR3: TGTGCCAGCAGCTTTCCAGGGAACACTGAAGCTTTCTTT.

Only one count was recorded for this clone. V usage is TRBV5-1 and J usage is TRBJ2-1, with a tentative D call TRBD1 (6 bases). This CDR3 comprises 16 residues. Germline loops: CDR1 SGHRS, CDR2 YFSETQ. Trimming stripped 4 bases from V and 2 bases from J, with 16 bases between. Written as DNA, the CDR3 is TGCGCCAGCAGCATGGACAGTCCGAGGGCCTACAATGAGCAGTTCTTC. It yields the protein CASSMDSPRAYNEQFF.

V gene TRBV5-1 combines with J gene TRBJ2-5, with D uncertain. V lost 5 bases and J 2 bases, leaving 4 bases between the germline ends. This CDR3 is 11 amino acids long. Germline CDR1 is SGHRS and CDR2 is YFSETQ. Here the CDR3 reads CASSIQETQYF. The CDR3 DNA follows: TGCGCCAGCAGTATACAAGAGACCCAGTACTTC. The whole variable domain, remainder taken from reference TRBV5-1 and TRBJ2-5, is KAGVTQTPRYLIKTRGQQVTLSCSPISGHRSVSWYQQTPGQGLQFLFEYFSETQRNKGNFPGRFSGRQFSNSRSEMNVSTLELGDSALYLCASSIQETQYFGPGTRLLVL.